The source of this T cell receptor (beta chain) is a study of blood T cell repertoires in COVID-19. Study background: From the United States, Italy and Spain came samples of acute and convalescent COVID-19.

Participants were placed into cohorts based on the clinical history they reported. Generated by immunoSEQ multiplex PCR, the TCRdb table keeps only in-frame clones and is missing some. This sample yields under 200,000 clones, of which 65% to 85% are seen a single time; about 3.2% belongs to the top ten. The CDR3 extends over 16 amino acids. J lost 5 bases, V lost 1 base, and 5 bases had no gene match. The germline V gene has CDR1 SGHRS and CDR2 YFSETQ. In its sample, this clone was seen a few times. This receptor was taken from a woman aged 25-40 years who had been exposed to COVID-19. Material for sequencing was PBMCs or T cells enriched from blood (not recorded which). The chain joins TRBV5-1 to TRBJ2-2, with 10 bases identical to TRBD2. DNA of the CDR3: TGCGCCAGCAGCTTGAGTTCTAGCGGGGGAACCGGGGAGCTGTTTTTT. Amino acid sequence: CASSLSSSGGTGELFF. The full variable domain, in which reference TRBV5-1 and TRBJ2-2 provide the parts outside the CDR3, is KAGVTQTPRYLIKTRGQQVTLSCSPISGHRSVSWYQQTPGQGLQFLFEYFSETQRNKGNFPGRFSGRQFSNSRSEMNVSTLELGDSALYLCASSLSSSGGTGELFFGEGSRLTVL.